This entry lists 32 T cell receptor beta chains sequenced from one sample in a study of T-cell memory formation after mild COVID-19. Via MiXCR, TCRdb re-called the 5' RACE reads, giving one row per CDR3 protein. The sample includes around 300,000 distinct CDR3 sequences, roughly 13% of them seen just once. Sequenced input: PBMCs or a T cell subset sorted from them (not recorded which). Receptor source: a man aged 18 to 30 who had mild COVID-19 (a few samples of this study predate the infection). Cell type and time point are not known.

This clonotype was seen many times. The CDR3 DNA follows: TGTGCCAGCAGCTTAGAGTGGGCAGATACGCAGTATTTT. Translation: CASSLEWADTQYF. The V call is TRBV7-9, the J call TRBJ2-3; D gene unclear. CDR1 and CDR2 from the germline V gene are SEHNR and FQNEAQ (reference sequence). Trimming removed 1 base at V and 4 bases at J, with 6 bases between. This CDR3 is 13 amino acids long.

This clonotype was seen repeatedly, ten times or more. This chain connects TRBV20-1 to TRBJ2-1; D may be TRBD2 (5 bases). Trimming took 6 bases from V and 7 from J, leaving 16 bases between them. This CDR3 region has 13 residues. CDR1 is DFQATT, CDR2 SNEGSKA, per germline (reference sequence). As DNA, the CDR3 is TGCAGTGCCCGCCGGCCCTCGGGAAATGAGCAGTTCTTC. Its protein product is CSARRPSGNEQFF.

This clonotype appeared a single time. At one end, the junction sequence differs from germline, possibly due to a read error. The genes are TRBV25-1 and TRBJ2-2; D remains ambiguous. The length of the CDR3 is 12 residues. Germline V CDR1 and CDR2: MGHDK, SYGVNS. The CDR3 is CASGESSGELFF. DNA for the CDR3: TGTGCCAGCGGTGAGTCCTCCGGGGAGCTGTTTTTT.

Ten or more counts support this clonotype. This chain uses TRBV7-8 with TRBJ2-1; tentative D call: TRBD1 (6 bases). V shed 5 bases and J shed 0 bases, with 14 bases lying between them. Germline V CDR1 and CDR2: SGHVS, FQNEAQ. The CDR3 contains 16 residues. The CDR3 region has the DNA TGTGCCAGCAGCCATATCTTACAGGGCTCCTACAATGAGCAGTTCTTC. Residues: CASSHILQGSYNEQFF.

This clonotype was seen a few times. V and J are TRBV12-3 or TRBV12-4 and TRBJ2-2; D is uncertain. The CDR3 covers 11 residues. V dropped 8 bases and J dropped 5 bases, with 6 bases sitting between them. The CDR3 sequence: CASDGTGELFF. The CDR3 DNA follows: TGTGCCAGCGATGGGACCGGGGAGCTGTTTTTT.

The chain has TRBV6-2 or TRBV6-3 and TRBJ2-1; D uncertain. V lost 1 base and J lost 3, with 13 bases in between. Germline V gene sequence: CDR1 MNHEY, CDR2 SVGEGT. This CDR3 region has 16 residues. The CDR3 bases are TGTGCCAGCAGTTACTACAACTATGACGGCTACAATGAGCAGTTCTTC. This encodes CASSYYNYDGYNEQFF.

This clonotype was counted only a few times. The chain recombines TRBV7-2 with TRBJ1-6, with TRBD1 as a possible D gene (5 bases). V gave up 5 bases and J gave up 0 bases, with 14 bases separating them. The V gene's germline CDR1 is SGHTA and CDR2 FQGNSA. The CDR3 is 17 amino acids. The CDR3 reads CASSPRQRLSYNSPLHF. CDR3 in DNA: TGTGCCAGCAGCCCGAGACAGCGGCTCTCCTATAATTCACCCCTCCACTTT. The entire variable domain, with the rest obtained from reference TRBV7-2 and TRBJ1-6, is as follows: GAGVSQSPSNKVTEKGKDVELRCDPISGHTALYWYRQSLGQGLEFLIYFQGNSAPDKSGLPSDRFSAERTGGSVSTLTIQRTQQEDSAVYLCASSPRQRLSYNSPLHFGNGTRLTVT.

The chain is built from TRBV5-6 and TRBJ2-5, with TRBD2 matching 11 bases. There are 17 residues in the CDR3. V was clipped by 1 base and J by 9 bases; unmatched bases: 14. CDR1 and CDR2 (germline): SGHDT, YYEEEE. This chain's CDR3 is CASSLSPGLADAGAQYF. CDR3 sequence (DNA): TGTGCCAGCAGCTTGTCACCGGGACTAGCGGACGCGGGGGCCCAGTACTTC.

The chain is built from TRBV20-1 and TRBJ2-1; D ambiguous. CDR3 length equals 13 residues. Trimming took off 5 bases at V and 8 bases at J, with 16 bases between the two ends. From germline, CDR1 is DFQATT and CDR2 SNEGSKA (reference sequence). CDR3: CSALERAWDEQFF. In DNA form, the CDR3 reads TGCAGTGCTTTAGAACGAGCGTGGGATGAGCAGTTCTTC.

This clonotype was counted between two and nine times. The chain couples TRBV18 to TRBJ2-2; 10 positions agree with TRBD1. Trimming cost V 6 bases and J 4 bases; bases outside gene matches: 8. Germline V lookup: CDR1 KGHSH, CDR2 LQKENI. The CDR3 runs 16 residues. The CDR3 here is CASSQTGTGVTGELFF. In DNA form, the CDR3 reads TGTGCCAGCTCCCAGACTGGGACAGGGGTCACCGGGGAGCTGTTTTTT.

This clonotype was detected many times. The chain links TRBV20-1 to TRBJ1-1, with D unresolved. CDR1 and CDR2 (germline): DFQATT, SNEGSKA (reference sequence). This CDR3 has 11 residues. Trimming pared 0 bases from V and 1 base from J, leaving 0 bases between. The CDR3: CSARENTEAFF. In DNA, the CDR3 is TGCAGTGCTAGAGAGAACACTGAAGCTTTCTTT.

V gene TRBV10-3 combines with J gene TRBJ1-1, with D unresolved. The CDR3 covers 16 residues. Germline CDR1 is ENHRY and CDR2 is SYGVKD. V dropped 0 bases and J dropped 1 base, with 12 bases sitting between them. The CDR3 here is CAISESEKRGNTEAFF. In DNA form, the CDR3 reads TGTGCCATCAGTGAGTCTGAAAAGAGAGGGAACACTGAAGCTTTCTTT.

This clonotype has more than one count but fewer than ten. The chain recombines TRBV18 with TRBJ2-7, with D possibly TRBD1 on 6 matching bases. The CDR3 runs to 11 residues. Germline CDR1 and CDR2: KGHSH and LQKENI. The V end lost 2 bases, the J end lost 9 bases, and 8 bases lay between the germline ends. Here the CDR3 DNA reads TGTGCCAGCTCACCAGGGGGCGGGCAGTACGTC. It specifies CASSPGGGQYV.

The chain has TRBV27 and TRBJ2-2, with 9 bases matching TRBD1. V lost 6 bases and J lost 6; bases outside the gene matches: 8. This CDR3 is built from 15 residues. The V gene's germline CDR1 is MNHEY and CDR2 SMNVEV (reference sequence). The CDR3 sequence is CASRPGQGRSGELFF. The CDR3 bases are TGTGCCAGCAGGCCGGGACAGGGTCGTTCCGGGGAGCTGTTTTTT.

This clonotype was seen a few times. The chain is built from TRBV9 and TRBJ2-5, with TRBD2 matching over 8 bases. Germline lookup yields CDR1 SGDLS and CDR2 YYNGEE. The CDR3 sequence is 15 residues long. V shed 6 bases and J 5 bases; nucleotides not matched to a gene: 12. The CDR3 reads CASNYRGGVLETQYF. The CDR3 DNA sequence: TGTGCCAGCAACTACCGGGGGGGTGTTCTGGAGACCCAGTACTTC. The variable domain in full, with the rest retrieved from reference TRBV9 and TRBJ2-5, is DSGVTQTPKHLITATGQRVTLRCSPRSGDLSVYWYQQSLDQGLQFLIQYYNGEERAKGNILERFSAQQFPDLHSELNLSSLELGDSALYFCASNYRGGVLETQYFGPGTRLLVL.

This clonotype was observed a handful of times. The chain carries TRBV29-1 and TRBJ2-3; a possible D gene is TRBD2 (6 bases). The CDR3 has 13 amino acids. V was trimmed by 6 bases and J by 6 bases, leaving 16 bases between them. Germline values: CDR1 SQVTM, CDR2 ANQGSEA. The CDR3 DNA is TGCAGCGTGGCCCGGGGGAGAGCGGATACGCAGTATTTT. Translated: CSVARGRADTQYF.

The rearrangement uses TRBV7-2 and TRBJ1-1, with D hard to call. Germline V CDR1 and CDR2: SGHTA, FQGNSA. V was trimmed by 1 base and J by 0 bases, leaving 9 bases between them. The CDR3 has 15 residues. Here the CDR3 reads CASSLVGQMNTEAFF. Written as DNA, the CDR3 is TGTGCCAGCAGCTTAGTAGGTCAGATGAACACTGAAGCTTTCTTT.

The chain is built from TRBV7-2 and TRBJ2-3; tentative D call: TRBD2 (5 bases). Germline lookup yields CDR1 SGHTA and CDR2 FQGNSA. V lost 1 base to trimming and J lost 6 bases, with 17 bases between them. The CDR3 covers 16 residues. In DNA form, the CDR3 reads TGTGCCAGCAGCTTAGGGGAGAATGCCGTGCCGGATACGCAGTATTTT. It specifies CASSLGENAVPDTQYF. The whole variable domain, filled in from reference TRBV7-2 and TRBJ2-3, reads GAGVSQSPSNKVTEKGKDVELRCDPISGHTALYWYRQSLGQGLEFLIYFQGNSAPDKSGLPSDRFSAERTGGSVSTLTIQRTQQEDSAVYLCASSLGENAVPDTQYFGPGTRLTVL.

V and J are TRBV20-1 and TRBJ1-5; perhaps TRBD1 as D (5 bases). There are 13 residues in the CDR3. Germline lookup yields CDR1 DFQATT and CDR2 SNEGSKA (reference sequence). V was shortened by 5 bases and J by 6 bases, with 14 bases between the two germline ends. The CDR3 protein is CSAADTRGQPQHF. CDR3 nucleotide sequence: TGCAGTGCTGCGGACACTAGAGGTCAGCCCCAGCATTTT.

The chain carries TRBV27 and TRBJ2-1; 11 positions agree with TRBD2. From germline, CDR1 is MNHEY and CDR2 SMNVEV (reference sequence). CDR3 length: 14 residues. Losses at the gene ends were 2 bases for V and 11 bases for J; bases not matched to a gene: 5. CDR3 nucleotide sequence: TGTGCCAGCAGTTTACTAGCGGGGGGCCATAAGCAGTTCTTC. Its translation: CASSLLAGGHKQFF.

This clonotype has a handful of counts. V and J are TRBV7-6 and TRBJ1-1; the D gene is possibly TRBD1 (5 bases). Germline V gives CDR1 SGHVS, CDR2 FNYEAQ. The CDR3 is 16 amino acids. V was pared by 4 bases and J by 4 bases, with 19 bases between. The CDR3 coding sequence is TGTGCCAGCAGCTCCCCCGGGGGGGGGTTTGGCACTGAAGCTTTCTTT. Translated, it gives CASSSPGGGFGTEAFF.

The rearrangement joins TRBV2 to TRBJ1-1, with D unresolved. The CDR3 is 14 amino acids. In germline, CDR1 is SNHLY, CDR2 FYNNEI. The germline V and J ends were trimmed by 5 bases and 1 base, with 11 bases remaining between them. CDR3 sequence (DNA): TGTGCCAGCAGTCCCCCAAAGAGGAACACTGAAGCTTTCTTT. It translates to CASSPPKRNTEAFF.

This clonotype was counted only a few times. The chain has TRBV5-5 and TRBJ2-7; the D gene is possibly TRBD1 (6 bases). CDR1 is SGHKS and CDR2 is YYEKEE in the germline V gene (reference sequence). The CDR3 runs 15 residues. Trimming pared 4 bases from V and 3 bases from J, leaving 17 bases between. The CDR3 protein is CASSPRGGGFYEQYF. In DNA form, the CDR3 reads TGTGCCAGCAGCCCCAGAGGGGGTGGTTTCTACGAGCAGTACTTC.

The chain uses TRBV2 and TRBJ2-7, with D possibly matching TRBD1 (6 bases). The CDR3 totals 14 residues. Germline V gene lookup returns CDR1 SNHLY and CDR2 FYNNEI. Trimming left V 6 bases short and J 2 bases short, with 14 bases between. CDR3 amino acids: CASRAPDSTYEQYV. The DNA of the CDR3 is TGTGCCAGCAGGGCCCCGGACAGCACCTACGAGCAGTACGTC.

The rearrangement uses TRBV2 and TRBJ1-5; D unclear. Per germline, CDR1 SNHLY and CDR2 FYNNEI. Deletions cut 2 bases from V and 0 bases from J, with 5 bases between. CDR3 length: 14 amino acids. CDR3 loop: CASSERDSNQPQHF. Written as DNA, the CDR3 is TGTGCCAGCAGTGAACGGGATAGCAATCAGCCCCAGCATTTT.

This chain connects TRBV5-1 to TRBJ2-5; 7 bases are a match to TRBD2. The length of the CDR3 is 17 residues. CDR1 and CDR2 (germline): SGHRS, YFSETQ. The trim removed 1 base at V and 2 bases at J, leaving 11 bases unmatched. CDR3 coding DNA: TGCGCCAGCAGCTTGCCCCGAGGGCGGGGGAGACAAGAGACCCAGTACTTC. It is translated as CASSLPRGRGRQETQYF.

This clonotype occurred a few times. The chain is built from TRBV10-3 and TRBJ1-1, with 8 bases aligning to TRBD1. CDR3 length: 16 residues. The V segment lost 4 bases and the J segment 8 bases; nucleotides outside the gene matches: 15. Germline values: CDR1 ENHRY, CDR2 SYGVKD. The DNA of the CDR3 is TGTGCCATCAGTGGCCTTTCCCGTGGGACAGGCGCCGAAGCTTTCTTT. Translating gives CAISGLSRGTGAEAFF.

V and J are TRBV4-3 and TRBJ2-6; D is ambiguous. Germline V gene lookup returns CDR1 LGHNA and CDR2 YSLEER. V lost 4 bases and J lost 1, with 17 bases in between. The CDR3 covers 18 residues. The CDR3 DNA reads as TGCGCCAGCAGCCGAGGAGCGCACATACTGTCTGGGGCCAACGTCCTGACTTTC. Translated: CASSRGAHILSGANVLTF.

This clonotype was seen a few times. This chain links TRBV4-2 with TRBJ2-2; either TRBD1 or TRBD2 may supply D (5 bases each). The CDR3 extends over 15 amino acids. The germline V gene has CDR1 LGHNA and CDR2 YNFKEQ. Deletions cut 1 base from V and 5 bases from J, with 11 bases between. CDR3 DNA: TGTGCCAGCAGCCAAGTAGGGGACGAAACCGGGGAGCTGTTTTTT. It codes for CASSQVGDETGELFF.

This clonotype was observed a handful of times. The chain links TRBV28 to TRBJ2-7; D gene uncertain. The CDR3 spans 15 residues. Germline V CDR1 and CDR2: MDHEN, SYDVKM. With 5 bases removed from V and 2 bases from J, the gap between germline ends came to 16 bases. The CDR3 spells CASSLGFPATYEQYV. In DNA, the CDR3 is TGTGCCAGCAGTCTAGGGTTCCCCGCTACCTACGAGCAGTACGTC.

The CDR3 region is CASSLGLATVYGYTF. The CDR3 bases are TGTGCCAGCAGCTTGGGACTCGCGACAGTCTATGGCTACACCTTC. The rearrangement joins TRBV7-6 to TRBJ1-2, with D possibly being TRBD1 (5 bases). V was clipped by 3 bases and J by 4 bases, with 15 bases between them. CDR3 length: 15 residues. Germline CDR1 is SGHVS and CDR2 is FNYEAQ.

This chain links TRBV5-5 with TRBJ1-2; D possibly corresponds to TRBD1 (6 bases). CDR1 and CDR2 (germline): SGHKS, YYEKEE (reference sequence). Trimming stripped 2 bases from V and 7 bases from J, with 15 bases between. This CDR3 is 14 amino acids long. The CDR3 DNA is TGTGCCAGCAGCTTAACCCCGGGGGGGCCTGGCTACACCTTC. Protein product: CASSLTPGGPGYTF.